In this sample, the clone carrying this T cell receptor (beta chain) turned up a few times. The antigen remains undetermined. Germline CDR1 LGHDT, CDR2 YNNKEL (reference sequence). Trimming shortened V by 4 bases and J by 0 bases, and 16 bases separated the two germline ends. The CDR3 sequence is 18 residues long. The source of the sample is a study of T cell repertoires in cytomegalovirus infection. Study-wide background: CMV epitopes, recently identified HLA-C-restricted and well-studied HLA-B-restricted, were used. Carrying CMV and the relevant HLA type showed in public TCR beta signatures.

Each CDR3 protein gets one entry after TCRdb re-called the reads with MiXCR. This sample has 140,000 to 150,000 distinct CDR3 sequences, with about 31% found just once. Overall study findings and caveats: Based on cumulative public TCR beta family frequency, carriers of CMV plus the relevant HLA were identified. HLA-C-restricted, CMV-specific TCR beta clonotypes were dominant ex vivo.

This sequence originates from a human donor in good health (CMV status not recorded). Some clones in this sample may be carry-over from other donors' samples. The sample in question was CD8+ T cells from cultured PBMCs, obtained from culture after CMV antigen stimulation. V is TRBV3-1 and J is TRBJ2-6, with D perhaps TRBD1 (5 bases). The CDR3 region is CASSPYVTASSGANVLTF. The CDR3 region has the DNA TGTGCCAGCAGCCCCTACGTGACAGCCAGCTCTGGGGCCAACGTCCTGACTTTC.